The 27 T cell receptor beta chains reported below all come from one sample, sequenced in a study of T cells in Graves' hyperthyroidism and ophthalmopathy. RNA transcripts yielded amplified TCR beta CDR3 regions. The TCR CDR3 was amplified in a first-round RT-PCR using the HTBI primer set. TCRdb independently ran MiXCR on the multiplex PCR reads; one entry per CDR3 protein. This table has around 190,000 distinct CDR3 sequences, more than 15% appearing once. Sequencing used blood. The origin of the receptors is a woman in her forties or fifties with Graves' hyperthyroidism.

Many counts were recorded for this clonotype. The chain carries TRBV7-9 and TRBJ2-7; D tentatively reads TRBD1 or TRBD2 (5 bases each). Trimming removed 5 bases at V and 9 bases at J, with 23 bases between. The CDR3 sequence is 15 residues long. Germline V gene data show CDR1 as SEHNR and CDR2 as FQNEAQ (reference sequence). In nucleotides, the CDR3 is TGTGCCAGCAGCCCCCGGGGTCTGTCAGGGTCTGGGCAGTACTTC. Amino acids: CASSPRGLSGSGQYF.

The sample holds many counts of this clonotype. The genes are TRBV12-3 or TRBV12-4 and TRBJ1-2; possible D gene TRBD1, 6 bases. Trimming left V 5 bases short and J 4 bases short, with 11 bases between. The CDR3 runs 13 residues. CDR3 bases: TGTGCCAGCAGTCCACGGACAGCCTATGGCTACACCTTC. The encoded protein is CASSPRTAYGYTF.

The sample holds a few counts of this clonotype. A much bigger clone sits one base away, suggesting this may be a read error. The V gene is TRBV6-2 or TRBV6-3, the J gene TRBJ2-2; the D is unclear. The CDR3 length is 13 residues. Per germline, CDR1 MNHEY and CDR2 SVGEGT. The CDR3: CAGRPTGIGELFF. The CDR3 bases are TGTGCCGGCAGACCAACTGGGATCGGGGAGCTGTTTTTT.

The table lists this clonotype with many counts. This chain joins TRBV2 and TRBJ1-1, with D unresolved. Germline V gene sequence: CDR1 SNHLY, CDR2 FYNNEI. V lost 4 bases and J 0 bases, leaving 6 bases between the germline ends. The CDR3 length is 13 residues. The CDR3 DNA reads TGTGCCAGCAGTGGGACCCTGAACACTGAAGCTTTCTTT. Translated, it gives CASSGTLNTEAFF.

This clonotype was picked up many times. This CDR3 reads CASSSNRERVYEQYF. CDR3 nucleotides: TGTGCCAGCAGTTCAAACAGGGAAAGGGTCTACGAGCAGTACTTC. The chain joins TRBV12-3 or TRBV12-4 to TRBJ2-7; a weak D match, TRBD1 (6 bases). V dropped 4 bases and J dropped 3 bases, with 16 bases sitting between them. The CDR3 covers 15 residues.

This clonotype appeared many times. The V and J genes are TRBV2 and TRBJ2-5, with 10 bases aligning to TRBD1. Germline assignment: CDR1 SNHLY and CDR2 FYNNEI. The CDR3 sequence is 15 residues long. The ends lost 5 bases at V and 5 bases at J; junction bases unmatched: 8. The CDR3 protein is CASSPGTGVWETQYF. DNA of the CDR3: TGTGCCAGCAGTCCCGGGACAGGGGTTTGGGAGACCCAGTACTTC.

This clonotype was detected many times. The rearrangement joins TRBV2 to TRBJ2-7, with 7 bases matching TRBD1. Germline CDR1 is SNHLY and CDR2 is FYNNEI. V lost 4 bases and J lost 1; bases outside the gene matches: 4. CDR3 size: 14 residues. The CDR3 is CASSARQGSYEQYF. As DNA, the CDR3 is TGTGCCAGCAGTGCTAGACAGGGATCCTACGAGCAGTACTTC.

This clonotype was counted at least ten times. The gene calls are TRBV20-1 and TRBJ1-4, with D tentatively TRBD1 (6 bases). V dropped 1 base and J dropped 3 bases, with 21 bases sitting between them. From germline, CDR1 is DFQATT and CDR2 SNEGSKA (reference sequence). The CDR3 is 18 amino acids. The CDR3 DNA follows: TGCAGTGCTAGAGGCCCAGGGGAGGAGTCTGACCCTAATGAAAAACTGTTTTTT. Residues: CSARGPGEESDPNEKLFF.

This clonotype was observed at least ten times. The chain combines TRBV6-1 with TRBJ1-3; D gene unclear. The germline gives CDR1 MNHNS, CDR2 SASEGT. The CDR3 is made up of 14 amino acids. Trimming stripped 6 bases from V and 0 bases from J, with 9 bases between. DNA for the CDR3: TGTGCCAGCAGCCACGTGTACTCTGGAAACACCATATATTTT. Protein product: CASSHVYSGNTIYF.

The chain joins TRBV5-1 to TRBJ2-3; D is undetermined. This CDR3 region has 17 residues. CDR1 is SGHRS and CDR2 is YFSETQ in the germline V gene. Trimming removed 3 bases at V and 3 bases at J, with 20 bases between. The CDR3 loop reads CASSSPQEIDATDTQYF. CDR3 coding DNA: TGCGCCAGCAGCTCCCCCCAGGAGATAGATGCGACAGATACGCAGTATTTT.

The genes are TRBV3-1 and TRBJ2-2; unclear D gene. In germline, CDR1 is LGHDT, CDR2 YNNKEL (reference sequence). V was clipped by 1 base and J by 2 bases, with 8 bases between them. The CDR3 length is 15 residues. This CDR3 reads CASSQGPGNTGELFF. The CDR3 DNA reads TGTGCCAGCAGCCAAGGCCCAGGCAACACCGGGGAGCTGTTTTTT. The complete variable domain, with remaining parts taken from reference TRBV3-1 and TRBJ2-2, reads DTAVSQTPKYLVTQMGNDKSIKCEQNLGHDTMYWYKQDSKKFLKIMFSYNNKELIINETVPNRFSPKSPDKAHLNLHINSLELGDSAVYFCASSQGPGNTGELFFGEGSRLTVL.

Ten or more counts support this clonotype. V is TRBV5-1 and J is TRBJ1-1, with D possibly being TRBD1 (6 bases). Germline values: CDR1 SGHRS, CDR2 YFSETQ. The V end was cut by 2 bases, the J end by 6 bases, with 17 bases between. This CDR3 has 15 amino acids. CDR3 residues: CASSLRPTTGSEAFF. The DNA for the CDR3 is TGCGCCAGCAGCTTAAGGCCCACGACAGGCTCTGAAGCTTTCTTT.

This clonotype showed up many times. The chain has TRBV3-1 and TRBJ2-1; D is perhaps TRBD2 (6 bases). Per the germline V gene, CDR1 is LGHDT and CDR2 is YNNKEL (reference sequence). The CDR3 extends over 17 amino acids. Trimming stripped 0 bases from V and 8 bases from J, with 20 bases between. The CDR3, as DNA: TGTGCCAGCAGCCAAGATCTTGGGGGGAGACGTGACCATGAGCAGTTCTTC. Protein sequence: CASSQDLGGRRDHEQFF.

This clonotype was detected many times. This rearrangement joins TRBV18 to TRBJ2-7, with a possible D match to TRBD1 (5 bases). Deletions cut 2 bases from V and 2 bases from J, with 10 bases between. Per germline, CDR1 KGHSH and CDR2 LQKENI. The CDR3 has 14 amino acids. Written as DNA, the CDR3 is TGTGCCAGCTCACCATTACCAGGGCCCTACGAGCAGTACTTC. Protein product: CASSPLPGPYEQYF.

In this sample, this clonotype turned up many times. The V gene is TRBV28, the J gene TRBJ2-5; D might be TRBD2 (5 bases). The CDR3 runs 17 residues. CDR1 is MDHEN, CDR2 SYDVKM, per germline. Trimming stripped 1 base from V and 6 bases from J, with 21 bases between. The CDR3 spells CASSLSANGEFRKTQYF. In DNA form, the CDR3 reads TGTGCCAGCAGTTTATCGGCAAATGGGGAGTTCAGGAAGACCCAGTACTTC.

In its sample, this clonotype was seen many times. V is TRBV11-2 and J is TRBJ1-1; tentative D call: TRBD1 (6 bases). The CDR3 consists of 13 residues. Germline CDR1 reads SGHAT; CDR2 reads FQNNGV. Trimming stripped 0 bases from V and 5 bases from J, with 7 bases between. CDR3 region: CASSLDRGTEAFF. CDR3 nucleotides: TGTGCCAGCAGCTTAGATAGGGGGACTGAAGCTTTCTTT.

This clonotype was recorded many times. This chain joins TRBV4-3 and TRBJ1-2; no clear D. This CDR3 comprises 15 residues. Looked up from germline, CDR1 is LGHNA and CDR2 is YSLEER. Trimming removed 0 bases at V and 1 base at J, with 9 bases between. CDR3 DNA sequence: TGCGCCAGCAGCCAAGAGCTGGGCAATAACTATGGCTACACCTTC. Protein sequence: CASSQELGNNYGYTF.

This clonotype was counted many times. The V call is TRBV11-2, the J call TRBJ2-7; D might be TRBD1 (7 bases). This CDR3 region has 15 residues. Germline V gives CDR1 SGHAT, CDR2 FQNNGV. Between the trimmed V and J ends, which lost 2 bases and 2 bases, there was a span of 13 bases. The DNA for the CDR3 is TGTGCCAGCAGCTTATATGGGGGGACAGCCTACGAGCAGTACTTC. Translation gives CASSLYGGTAYEQYF.

This rearrangement joins TRBV14 to TRBJ1-4; tentatively, D is TRBD1 (6 bases). The CDR3 is 16 amino acids. Germline assignment: CDR1 SGHDN and CDR2 FVKESK. Deletions cut 1 base from V and 4 bases from J, with 13 bases between. The CDR3 region has the DNA TGTGCCAGCAGCCAAGTCGCGGGGGCCTATAATGAAAAACTGTTTTTT. It codes for CASSQVAGAYNEKLFF.

The sample holds many counts of this clonotype. The chain recombines TRBV3-1 with TRBJ2-5; TRBD2 agrees at 8 bases. CDR1 and CDR2 (germline): LGHDT, YNNKEL (reference sequence). The CDR3 extends over 14 amino acids. V was pared by 4 bases and J by 0 bases, with 1 base of the junction left unmatched. The CDR3 spells CASSPGGYQETQYF. For the CDR3, the DNA is TGTGCCAGCAGCCCGGGGGGGTACCAAGAGACCCAGTACTTC.

Only a few counts were recorded for this clonotype. Since a much larger clone is just one base distant, this may be a read error. The chain couples TRBV3-1 to TRBJ1-2; D is unresolved. Trimming stripped 1 base from V and 4 bases from J, with 13 bases between. The CDR3 has 15 amino acids. Germline V gene data show CDR1 as LGHDT and CDR2 as YNNKEL (reference sequence). The CDR3 here is CASSQVPGRGYGYTF. Written as DNA, the CDR3 is TGTGCCAGCAGCCAAGTCCCCGGGCGCGGCTATGGCTACACCTTC.

This clonotype has ten or more counts. This rearrangement joins TRBV27 to TRBJ2-5; D unresolved. This CDR3 spans 13 amino acids. Germline CDR1 and CDR2: MNHEY and SMNVEV (reference sequence). V was clipped by 3 bases and J by 6 bases, with 11 bases between them. Here the CDR3 reads CASSFGVGKTQYF. The DNA of the CDR3 is TGTGCCAGCAGTTTTGGGGTAGGCAAGACCCAGTACTTC.

The sample holds many counts of this clonotype. The chain recombines TRBV6-2 or TRBV6-3 with TRBJ2-3; the D is unclear. CDR1 is MNHEY and CDR2 is SVGEGT in the germline V gene. V was clipped by 3 bases and J by 2 bases, with 12 bases between them. The CDR3 sequence is 15 residues long. The CDR3 DNA reads as TGTGCCAGCAGTTATTTTAGAGCTTCCACAGATACGCAGTATTTT. Residues: CASSYFRASTDTQYF.

This clonotype was observed many times. The chain has TRBV29-1 and TRBJ2-4; 11 nucleotides agree with TRBD2. V lost 4 bases and J lost 0; bases outside the gene matches: 8. CDR3 size: 17 residues. Germline CDR1 reads SQVTM; CDR2 reads ANQGSEA. The CDR3, as DNA: TGCAGCGTTGTTAGACTAGCGGGGCCCTTAGCCAAAAACATTCAGTACTTC. Its translation: CSVVRLAGPLAKNIQYF.

To note about this clonotype: This sequence may be a read error, since a much larger clone differs from it by one base. V gene TRBV24-1 combines with J gene TRBJ1-1; D perhaps matches TRBD1 (5 bases). The CDR3 spans 16 residues. CDR1 and CDR2 (germline): KGHDR, SFDVKD. As DNA, the CDR3 is TGTGCCACCAGAGGCCGGGGGGAGGGGCCGAACACTGAAGCTTCCTTT. This encodes CATRGRGEGPNTEASF.

This clonotype was counted many times. This chain connects TRBV6-1 to TRBJ2-7, with D unclear. From germline, CDR1 is MNHNS and CDR2 SASEGT. CDR3 length: 13 residues. V was pared by 1 base and J by 2 bases, with 6 bases between. The CDR3 loop reads CASSEGSTYEQYF. CDR3 DNA sequence: TGTGCCAGCAGTGAAGGCAGTACCTACGAGCAGTACTTC.

The table lists this clonotype with many counts. The V gene is TRBV10-3, the J gene TRBJ1-6; D remains ambiguous. The CDR3 consists of 15 residues. Deletions cut 0 bases from V and 9 bases from J, with 12 bases between. Germline CDR1 ENHRY, CDR2 SYGVKD. The CDR3 protein is CAISESEVFSSPLHF. For the CDR3, the DNA is TGTGCCATCAGTGAGTCGGAGGTTTTTTCTTCACCCCTCCACTTT.